The sequence of this T cell receptor beta chain was determined in a study of Ad26.COV2.S vaccination and SARS-CoV-2 variants. Study-wide findings and caveats: Analytic work on TCR breadth and depth might have understated the full extent of total T cell responses.

Profiled with immunoSEQ multiplex PCR; TCRdb holds only in-frame clones, not every one. The repertoire holds 350,000 to 450,000 clones, with around 86% as singletons. Points on this clone: Its antigen remains unknown. The sample has other DNA sequences that encode this CDR3 too.

Trimming removed 4 bases from V and 0 bases from J, with 11 bases in between. Germline values: CDR1 LGHDT, CDR2 YNNKEL (reference sequence). The CDR3 spans 15 residues. This sample's treatment: some 20 received Ad26.COV2.S at low or high dose, single or two shots; about 5 received placebo; per-sample allocation not given. Day 63 after the first injection of vaccine or placebo was the sampling time. The gene calls are TRBV3-1 (or the pseudogene TRBV3-2) and TRBJ2-3; D unclear. Material: peripheral blood, obtained in a trial of Ad26.COV2.S vaccine versus placebo. The TCR sequence derives from a person between 18 and 60 years old who received the Ad26.COV2.S COVID-19 vaccine or a placebo. The CDR3 region has the DNA TGTGCCAGCAGCCGGGAAGGAGCAAGCACAGATACGCAGTATTTT. Its protein is CASSREGASTDTQYF.